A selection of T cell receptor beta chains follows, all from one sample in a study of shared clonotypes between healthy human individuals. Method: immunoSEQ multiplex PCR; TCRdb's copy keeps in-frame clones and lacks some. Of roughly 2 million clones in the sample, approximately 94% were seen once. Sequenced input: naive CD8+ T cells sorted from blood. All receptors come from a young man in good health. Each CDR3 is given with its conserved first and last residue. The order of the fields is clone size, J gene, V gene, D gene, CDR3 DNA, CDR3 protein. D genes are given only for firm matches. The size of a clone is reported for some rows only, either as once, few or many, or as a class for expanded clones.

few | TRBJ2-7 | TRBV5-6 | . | TGTGCCAGCAGCTCGACAGCCTACGAGCAGTACTTC | CASSSTAYEQYF
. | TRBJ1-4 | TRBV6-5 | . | TGTGCCAGCAGTTACGTCCAAGGAACTAATGAAAAACTGTTTTTT | CASSYVQGTNEKLFF
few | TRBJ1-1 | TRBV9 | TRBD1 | TGTGCCAGCAGCGTAGTAGGTTCAGGGGGCGTTTGGGGAGCTTTCTTT | CASSVVGSGGVWGAFF
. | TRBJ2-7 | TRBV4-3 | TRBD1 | TGCGCCAGCAGCCAAAACCGGGACAGCTCCTACGAGCAGTACTTC | CASSQNRDSSYEQYF
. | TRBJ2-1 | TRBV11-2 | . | TGTGCCAGCACCTTGGGGGCAGGGAATGAGCAGTTCTTC | CASTLGAGNEQFF
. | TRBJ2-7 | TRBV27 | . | TGTGCCAGCAGCCACCGGGACAACTCCTACGAGCAGTACTTC | CASSHRDNSYEQYF
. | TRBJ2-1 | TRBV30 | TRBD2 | TGTGCCTGGAGTAGCGGGAGTTTGGCCAATGAGCAGTTCTTC | CAWSSGSLANEQFF
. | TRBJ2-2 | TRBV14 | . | TGTGCCAGCACCCCCTTCGGGTACTCGGACGGGGAGCTGTTTTTT | CASTPFGYSDGELFF
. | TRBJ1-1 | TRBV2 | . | TGTGCCAGCAGTAACCCAATGGCGTACACTGAAGCTTTCTTT | CASSNPMAYTEAFF
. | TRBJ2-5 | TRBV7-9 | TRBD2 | TGTGCCAGCAGCTCCATAGCGGGAGTTCTGGAGACCCAGTACTTC | CASSSIAGVLETQYF
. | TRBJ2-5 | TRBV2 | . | TGTGCCAGCGAAATGGGGATAGGGGGGGGAGAGACCCAGTACTTC | CASEMGIGGGETQYF
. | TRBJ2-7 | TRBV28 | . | TGTGCCAGCAGTTTTAGGGGTGTCCAAGTTTCCTACGAGCAGTACTTC | CASSFRGVQVSYEQYF
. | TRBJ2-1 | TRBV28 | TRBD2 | TGTGCCAGCAGTTCTCCCAAACTAGCGGGGGGTTACAATGAGCAGTTCTTC | CASSSPKLAGGYNEQFF
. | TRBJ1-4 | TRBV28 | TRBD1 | TGTGCCAGCAGTTCCCGGGACAGGGGGCTTGAAAAACTGTTTTTT | CASSSRDRGLEKLFF
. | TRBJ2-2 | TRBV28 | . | TGTGCCAGCAGTTTTTGGGTCAGCACCGGGGAGCTGTTTTTT | CASSFWVSTGELFF
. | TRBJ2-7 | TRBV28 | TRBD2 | TGTGCCAGCACTCCTAGCGGGGGGGATTACGAGCAGTACTTC | CASTPSGGDYEQYF
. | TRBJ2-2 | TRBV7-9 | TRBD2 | TGTGCCAGCAGCTTAAGCCGGGGACTAGCGGCGAACACCGGGGAGCTGTTTTTT | CASSLSRGLAANTGELFF
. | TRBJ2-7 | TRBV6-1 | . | TGTGCCAGCAGTGAAGGACTAGAGGGCAGGGCTACCTACGAGCAGTACTTC | CASSEGLEGRATYEQYF
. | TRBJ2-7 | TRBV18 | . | TGTGCCAGCTCACCAACAGGGCGGGTAGATTACGAGCAGTACTTC | CASSPTGRVDYEQYF
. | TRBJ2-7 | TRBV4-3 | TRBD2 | TGCGCCAGCAGCCCCGGGCCTAGCGGGAGTAACTCCTACGAGCAGTACTTC | CASSPGPSGSNSYEQYF
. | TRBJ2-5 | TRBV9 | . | TGTGCCAGCAGCGTAGGAGGGTCCCAAGAGACCCAGTACTTC | CASSVGGSQETQYF
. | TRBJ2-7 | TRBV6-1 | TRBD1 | TGTGCCAGCGGACTCTGGACAGGGGGCTACGAGCAGTACTTC | CASGLWTGGYEQYF
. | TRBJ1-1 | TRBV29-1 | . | TGCAGCGTTGCGTCACTCGACACTGAAGCTTTCTTT | CSVASLDTEAFF
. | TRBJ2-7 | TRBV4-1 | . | TGCGCCAGCAGCCAAGGACAGGTGTCCTACGAGCAGTACTTC | CASSQGQVSYEQYF
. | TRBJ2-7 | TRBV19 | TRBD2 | TGTGCCAGTAGTATGGGGCTAGCGGCCTACGAGCAGTACTTC | CASSMGLAAYEQYF
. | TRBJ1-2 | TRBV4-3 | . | TGCGCCAGCAGCCAGACCTCAGGGTTGTACTATGGCTACACCTTC | CASSQTSGLYYGYTF
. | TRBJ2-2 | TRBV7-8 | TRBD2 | TGTGCCAGCAGCTTAGGACTAGCGGGAGCGTCGAACACCGGGGAGCTGTTTTTT | CASSLGLAGASNTGELFF
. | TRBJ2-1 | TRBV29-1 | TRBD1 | TGCAGCGTTCGACAGGGTCATTCCAATGAGCAGTTCTTC | CSVRQGHSNEQFF
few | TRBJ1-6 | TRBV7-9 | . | TGTGCCAGCAGCCGCGGGAGTGGGGGATCGAATTCACCCCTCCACTTT | CASSRGSGGSNSPLHF
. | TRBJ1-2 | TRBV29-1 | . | TGCAGCGTTGTATGGGGACCCTATGGCTACACCTTC | CSVVWGPYGYTF
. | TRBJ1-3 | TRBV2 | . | TGTGCCAGCACGACAGACTCTGGAAACACCATATATTTT | CASTTDSGNTIYF
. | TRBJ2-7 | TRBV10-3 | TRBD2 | TGTGCCGCCGGATCCTGGGCTAGCGGGAGCGACGAGCAGTACTTC | CAAGSWASGSDEQYF
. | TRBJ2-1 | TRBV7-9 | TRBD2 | TGTGCCAGCAGCTTTGCGGGAGGGGGAAATGAGCAGTTCTTC | CASSFAGGGNEQFF
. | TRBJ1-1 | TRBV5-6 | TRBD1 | TGTGCCAGCAGCTTACAGGGGGCGAACACTGAAGCTTTCTTT | CASSLQGANTEAFF
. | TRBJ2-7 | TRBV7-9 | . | TGTGCCAGCAGCGAAACAGGGAGCTCCTACGAGCAGTACTTC | CASSETGSSYEQYF
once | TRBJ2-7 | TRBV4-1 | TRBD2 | TGCGCCAGCAGCCCAGGACTAGCGGGCGGGGGAGGGCAGTACTTC | CASSPGLAGGGGQYF
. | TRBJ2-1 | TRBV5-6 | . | TGTGCCAGCAGCTTGCTGACAATGTCCTACAATGAGCAGTTCTTC | CASSLLTMSYNEQFF
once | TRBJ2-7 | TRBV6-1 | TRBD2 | TGTGCCAGCAATATACTAGCGGGAGTTTACGAGCAGTACTTC | CASNILAGVYEQYF
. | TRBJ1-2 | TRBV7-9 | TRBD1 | TGTGCCAGCAGCTTATTCGAGGGGGCGCTGAGCTATGGCTACACCTTC | CASSLFEGALSYGYTF
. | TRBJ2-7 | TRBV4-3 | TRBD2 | TGCGCCAGCAGCCAAGAGATCCTAGCGGGAGGCCCTTCCTACGAGCAGTACTTC | CASSQEILAGGPSYEQYF
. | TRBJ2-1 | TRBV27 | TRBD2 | TGTGCCAGCAGTTTGGGACTAGCGGGAACTAATGAGCAGTTCTTC | CASSLGLAGTNEQFF
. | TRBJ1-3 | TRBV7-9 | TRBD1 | TGTGCCAGCAGCTTAGCTGGGAAGGGGGCCGCTGGAAACACCATATATTTT | CASSLAGKGAAGNTIYF
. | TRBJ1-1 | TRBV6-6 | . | TGTGCCAGCAGTTACTCGCTAACCTTGAACACTGAAGCTTTCTTT | CASSYSLTLNTEAFF
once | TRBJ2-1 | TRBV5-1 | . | TGCGCCAGCAGCCCCAGCTGGAGGGAATACAATGAGCAGTTCTTC | CASSPSWREYNEQFF
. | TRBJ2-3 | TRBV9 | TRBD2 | TGTGCCAGCAGCGAACCCTCGGGACTAGCGGGAACAGATACGCAGTATTTT | CASSEPSGLAGTDTQYF
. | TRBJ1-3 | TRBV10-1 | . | TGCGCCAGCAGGTACAGGTCGAGCTCTGGAAACACCATATATTTT | CASRYRSSSGNTIYF
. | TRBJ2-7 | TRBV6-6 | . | TGTGCCAGCAGTGGTTGGGATAGCAACGAGCAGTACTTC | CASSGWDSNEQYF
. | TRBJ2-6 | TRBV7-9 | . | TGTGCCAGCAGAGGGAGCTCTGGGGCCAACGTCCTGACTTTC | CASRGSSGANVLTF
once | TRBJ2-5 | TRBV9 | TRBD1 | TGTGCCAGCAGCGGAGGACAGGACTTTCTCCAAGAGACCCAGTACTTC | CASSGGQDFLQETQYF
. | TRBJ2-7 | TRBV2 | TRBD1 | TGTGCCAGCAGCCTGACAGGGGCCGGTTACGAGCAGTACTTC | CASSLTGAGYEQYF
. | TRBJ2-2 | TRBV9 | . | TGTGCCAGCAGCGGAGAAAACAGGGCCGGGGAGCTGTTTTTT | CASSGENRAGELFF